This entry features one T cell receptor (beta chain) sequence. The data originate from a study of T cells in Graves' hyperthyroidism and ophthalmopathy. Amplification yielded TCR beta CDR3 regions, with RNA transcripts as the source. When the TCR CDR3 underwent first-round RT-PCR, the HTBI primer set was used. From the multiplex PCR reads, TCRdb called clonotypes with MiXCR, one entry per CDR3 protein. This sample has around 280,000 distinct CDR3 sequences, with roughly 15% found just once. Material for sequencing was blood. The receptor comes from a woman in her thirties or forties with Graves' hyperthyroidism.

Written as DNA, the CDR3 is TGTGCCAGCAGTTTAAGCCCAGGGGCCGGGGCCAACGTCCTGACTTTC. Translating it yields CASSLSPGAGANVLTF. V and J are TRBV12-3 or TRBV12-4 and TRBJ2-6; D is perhaps TRBD1 (6 bases). V gave up 2 bases and J gave up 4 bases, with 12 bases separating them. The CDR3 has 16 residues.